Following are 27 T cell receptor beta chains from one sample sequenced in a study of human T cells and chemical hapten exposure. TCRdb reprocessed the RACE reads with MiXCR, giving one entry per CDR3 protein. The repertoire consists of more than 150,000 distinct CDR3 sequences, with 30% occurring once and the leading ten covering nearly 3%. The time point was: pre-sensitization, week 0. Specified treatment: therapeutic diphenylcyclopropenone sensitization with weekly scalp DPC. This sample comprised whole blood, obtained in connection with sensitization to the hapten diphenylcyclopropenone (DPC). These receptors were taken from a woman younger than 45 with alopecia areata. Some clones in this sample may be carry-over from other donors' samples.

The V gene is TRBV2, the J gene TRBJ2-7, with TRBD2 matching 8 bases. From germline, CDR1 is SNHLY and CDR2 FYNNEI. This CDR3 is 15 amino acids long. Unmatched junction bases numbered 13, after V lost 6 bases and J lost 6 bases. CDR3 nucleotides: TGTGCCAGCAGACCCCCAGGGGCTAGCGGGCGCGAGCAGTACTTC. Its translation: CASRPPGASGREQYF.

Written as DNA, the CDR3 is TGTGCCGCGTGGGGGGGGGACCTAGCCAAAAACATTCAGTACTTC. The encoded protein is CAAWGGDLAKNIQYF. The chain recombines TRBV28 with TRBJ2-4, with 7 nucleotides matching TRBD2. Looked up from germline, CDR1 is MDHEN and CDR2 is SYDVKM. The CDR3 extends over 15 amino acids. J was trimmed by 0 bases and V by 11 bases; bases with no gene match: 10.

V gene TRBV7-2 combines with J gene TRBJ1-1; TRBD1 might be the D (5 bases). The germline CDR1 and CDR2 sequences are SGHTA and FQGNSA. The length of the CDR3 is 14 residues. V was cut by 2 bases and J by 4 bases, with 11 bases left in between. CDR3 residues: CASSLRGAVTEAFF. DNA of the CDR3: TGTGCCAGCAGCTTAAGGGGCGCGGTCACTGAAGCTTTCTTT.

This clonotype appeared once. This chain uses TRBV20-1 with TRBJ1-1; D is unclear. Trimming pared 3 bases from V and 1 base from J, leaving 12 bases between. Germline V CDR1 and CDR2: DFQATT, SNEGSKA (reference sequence). The CDR3 runs 14 residues. Here the CDR3 DNA reads TGCAGTGCTAGCTTTGGGCCGAGGAACACTGAAGCTTTCTTT. Translating gives CSASFGPRNTEAFF.

The chain employs TRBV11-1 and TRBJ2-1; either TRBD1 or TRBD2 may supply D (6 bases each). The V end lost 5 bases, the J end lost 4 bases, and 18 bases lay between the germline ends. The germline V gene encodes CDR1 SGHAT and CDR2 FQDESV (reference sequence). The CDR3 loop spans 16 amino acids. The CDR3 spells CASSPVRGQRYNEQFF. The CDR3, as DNA: TGTGCCAGCAGCCCTGTCCGGGGGCAGCGATACAATGAGCAGTTCTTC.

CDR3 DNA sequence: TGTGCCTGGAGTGTCGGGGGGGCCCTAGCCAAAAACATTCAGTACTTC. As protein: CAWSVGGALAKNIQYF. The chain recombines TRBV30 with TRBJ2-4; the match to TRBD2 covers 8 bases. This CDR3 comprises 16 residues. CDR1 and CDR2 (germline): GTSNPN, SVGIG (reference sequence). V lost 0 bases to trimming and J lost 0 bases; unmatched junction nucleotides: 4.

The rearrangement uses TRBV6-2 or TRBV6-3 and TRBJ2-1, with TRBD1 matching 8 bases. The CDR3 length is 15 residues. The V gene end was trimmed by 6 bases and the J gene end by 3 bases; junction bases not matched to a gene: 7. CDR1 and CDR2 from the germline V gene are MNHEY and SVGEGT. The CDR3 region is CASSIPGGRYNEQFF. CDR3 nucleotide sequence: TGTGCCAGCAGCATACCAGGGGGCCGCTACAATGAGCAGTTCTTC.

V usage is TRBV7-2 and J usage is TRBJ2-7; 13 nucleotides line up with TRBD2. The CDR3 contains 18 residues. Trimming took 2 bases from V and 2 from J; bases not matched to a gene: 9. Germline assignment: CDR1 SGHTA and CDR2 FQGNSA. The CDR3 DNA is TGTGCCAGCAGCTTAACGAGACTAGCGGGGGGTCGTCCCTACGAGCAGTACTTC. It specifies CASSLTRLAGGRPYEQYF.

This rearrangement joins TRBV24-1 to TRBJ1-1; the match to TRBD1 covers 7 bases. The V and J ends lost 2 bases and 4 bases, in that order; junction bases with no gene match: 6. Germline V gives CDR1 KGHDR, CDR2 SFDVKD. The CDR3 loop spans 15 amino acids. The CDR3 region is CATSDSGGGGTEAFF. In DNA form, the CDR3 reads TGTGCCACCAGTGATTCAGGGGGGGGCGGCACTGAAGCTTTCTTT.

This clonotype came up a few times. The V and J genes are TRBV29-1 and TRBJ1-1, with unresolved D. Looked up from germline, CDR1 is SQVTM and CDR2 is ANQGSEA. The CDR3 consists of 13 residues. V was trimmed by 6 bases and J by 0 bases, leaving 11 bases between them. CDR3 nucleotide sequence: TGCAGCGTGGGCGCACAGCTGAACACTGAAGCTTTCTTT. Its protein product is CSVGAQLNTEAFF.

A few counts support this clonotype. The gene calls are TRBV5-5 and TRBJ1-1; D possibly corresponds to TRBD1 (5 bases). Trimming stripped 4 bases from V and 1 base from J, with 20 bases between. CDR1 and CDR2 from the germline V gene are SGHKS and YYEKEE (reference sequence). The CDR3 spans 17 residues. CDR3 amino acids: CASSGLGRAEGNTEAFF. In nucleotides, the CDR3 is TGTGCCAGCAGCGGGCTGGGCAGGGCCGAAGGGAACACTGAAGCTTTCTTT.

A word on this clonotype: A read error may account for a junction end that differs from germline. This chain joins TRBV4-3 and TRBJ2-1; 11 bases are shared with TRBD2. The CDR3 consists of 19 residues. The V gene's germline CDR1 is LGHNA and CDR2 YSLEER. CDR3 amino acids: CASSQEPSGGPGWWNEQFF. The DNA of the CDR3 is TGCGCCAGCAGTCAAGAGCCTAGCGGGGGGCCAGGGTGGTGGAATGAGCAGTTCTTC.

The chain couples TRBV28 to TRBJ2-7, with D possibly TRBD1 on 5 matching bases. Trimming stripped 6 bases from V and 3 bases from J, with 9 bases between. Looked up from germline, CDR1 is MDHEN and CDR2 is SYDVKM. The CDR3 spans 12 residues. The CDR3 spells CASSAGFYEQYF. The CDR3 DNA reads as TGTGCCAGCAGCGCAGGGTTCTACGAGCAGTACTTC.

Here the CDR3 reads CASSATNEWTQYF. The CDR3 DNA reads TGTGCCAGCAGTGCAACTAATGAGTGGACCCAGTACTTC. The chain is built from TRBV2 and TRBJ2-5; D is ambiguous. The CDR3 runs 13 residues. Trimming pared 4 bases from V and 7 bases from J, leaving 13 bases between. CDR1 SNHLY and CDR2 FYNNEI come from the germline V gene.

This clonotype was detected a few times. This chain links TRBV5-1 with TRBJ1-2; a weak D match, TRBD1 (5 bases). The CDR3 has 14 residues. V dropped 3 bases and J dropped 3 bases, with 12 bases sitting between them. Germline-derived CDR1 and CDR2 are SGHRS and YFSETQ. The chain's CDR3 is CASSSAGLDYGYTF. CDR3 sequence (DNA): TGCGCCAGCAGCTCGGCAGGGCTGGACTATGGCTACACCTTC. The full variable domain, its missing parts supplied by reference TRBV5-1 and TRBJ1-2, is KAGVTQTPRYLIKTRGQQVTLSCSPISGHRSVSWYQQTPGQGLQFLFEYFSETQRNKGNFPGRFSGRQFSNSRSEMNVSTLELGDSALYLCASSSAGLDYGYTFGSGTRLTVV.

This rearrangement joins TRBV29-1 to TRBJ2-1; 9 nucleotides align to TRBD2. CDR3 length: 14 amino acids. The ends lost 6 bases at V and 6 bases at J; junction bases unmatched: 9. From germline, CDR1 is SQVTM and CDR2 ANQGSEA. Here the CDR3 reads CSVGGGRGSNEQFF. The CDR3, as DNA: TGCAGCGTGGGGGGCGGGAGGGGAAGCAATGAGCAGTTCTTC.

The V and J genes are TRBV7-2 and TRBJ1-4; D gene unclear. In germline, CDR1 is SGHTA, CDR2 FQGNSA. The V end was cut by 2 bases, the J end by 7 bases, with 11 bases between. The CDR3 is made up of 14 amino acids. The CDR3, as DNA: TGTGCCAGCAGCTTACCGACGCTGGCTGAAAAACTGTTTTTT. This sequence encodes CASSLPTLAEKLFF.

In its sample, this clonotype was seen many times. The CDR3, as DNA: TGTGCCAGCAGCTGGGCTATGAACACTGAAGCTTTCTTT. Protein sequence: CASSWAMNTEAFF. The rearrangement joins TRBV5-5 to TRBJ1-1; no reliable D call. CDR3 length: 13 amino acids. CDR1 SGHKS and CDR2 YYEKEE come from the germline V gene (reference sequence). Trimming took off 3 bases at V and 0 bases at J, with 6 bases between the two ends. Filled out from reference TRBV5-5 and TRBJ1-1, the complete variable domain reads DAGVTQSPTHLIKTRGQQVTLRCSPISGHKSVSWYQQVLGQGPQFIFQYYEKEERGRGNFPDRFSARQFPNYSSELNVNALLLGDSALYLCASSWAMNTEAFFGQGTRLTVV.

The rearrangement links TRBV20-1 to TRBJ2-3; 10 positions agree with TRBD2. This CDR3 contains 17 residues. The germline CDR1 and CDR2 sequences are DFQATT and SNEGSKA (reference sequence). V was clipped by 1 base and J by 4 bases; unmatched bases: 11. The CDR3 here is CSARATLAGGAADTQYF. The CDR3 DNA reads as TGCAGTGCTAGAGCGACATTAGCGGGAGGCGCGGCAGATACGCAGTATTTT.

This clonotype was observed a few times. This chain joins TRBV20-1 and TRBJ2-6; D call uncertain. Per the germline V gene, CDR1 is DFQATT and CDR2 is SNEGSKA (reference sequence). The V end lost 1 base, the J end lost 2 bases, and 3 bases lay between the germline ends. This CDR3 has 13 amino acids. CDR3 in amino acids: CSARGAGANVLTF. The DNA for the CDR3 is TGCAGTGCTAGAGGAGCTGGGGCCAACGTCCTGACTTTC.

Only a few counts were recorded for this clonotype. The V gene is TRBV4-3, the J gene TRBJ2-6, with TRBD2 identical over 9 bases. Germline CDR1 reads LGHNA; CDR2 reads YSLEER. CDR3 length: 19 amino acids. The V and J ends lost 1 base and 0 bases, in that order; junction bases with no gene match: 7. CDR3 loop: CASSQAAIAGASGANVLTF. The CDR3 DNA follows: TGCGCCAGCAGCCAAGCCGCTATAGCGGGGGCCTCTGGGGCCAACGTCCTGACTTTC.

The V and J genes are TRBV5-1 and TRBJ1-2; D might be TRBD1 (5 bases). Trimming pared 2 bases from V and 5 bases from J, leaving 10 bases between. CDR3 size: 13 residues. Germline V CDR1 and CDR2: SGHRS, YFSETQ. The CDR3 is CASSFEGRYGYTF. CDR3 coding DNA: TGCGCCAGCAGCTTCGAGGGACGATATGGCTACACCTTC.

This rearrangement joins TRBV28 to TRBJ1-5, with a possible D match to TRBD1 (6 bases). CDR3 length: 16 amino acids. V dropped 5 bases and J dropped 5 bases, with 19 bases sitting between them. CDR1 is MDHEN, CDR2 SYDVKM, per germline. CDR3 nucleotide sequence: TGTGCCAGCAGTCCATATATGGGGGCCAGCGATCAGCCCCAGCATTTT. It yields the protein CASSPYMGASDQPQHF.

The chain employs TRBV30 and TRBJ1-3; D possibly corresponds to TRBD1 (5 bases). Germline V lookup: CDR1 GTSNPN, CDR2 SVGIG (reference sequence). This CDR3 has 13 residues. V was pared by 2 bases and J by 4 bases, with 9 bases between. The CDR3 DNA is TGTGCCTGGAGTCCAGGGTACGGAAACACCATATATTTT. Amino acids: CAWSPGYGNTIYF.

This chain connects TRBV15 to TRBJ1-6, with D perhaps TRBD1 (5 bases). V lost 8 bases to trimming and J lost 0 bases, with 11 bases between them. The germline CDR1 and CDR2 sequences are LNHNV and YYDKDF (reference sequence). The CDR3 has 15 residues. CDR3 nucleotides: TGTGCCACCTGGGACGCCGTCTCCTATAATTCACCCCTCCACTTT. Protein product: CATWDAVSYNSPLHF.

The V call is TRBV7-2, the J call TRBJ1-2; 7 bases agree with TRBD1. Germline CDR1 and CDR2: SGHTA and FQGNSA. CDR3 size: 13 residues. J lost 12 bases, V lost 5 bases, and 12 bases had no gene match. CDR3 sequence: CASSRQGREAHTF. The CDR3 DNA is TGTGCCAGCAGCCGACAGGGTCGCGAGGCACACACCTTC.

This clonotype showed up just a few times. The chain uses TRBV4-3 and TRBJ1-1; 8 nucleotides line up with TRBD1. Germline CDR1 reads LGHNA; CDR2 reads YSLEER. The CDR3 totals 15 residues. V gave up 1 base and J gave up 4 bases; unmatched junction bases: 5. CDR3 DNA: TGCGCCAGCAGCCAAGGTAGGACAGGGATCACTGAAGCTTTCTTT. It codes for CASSQGRTGITEAFF.